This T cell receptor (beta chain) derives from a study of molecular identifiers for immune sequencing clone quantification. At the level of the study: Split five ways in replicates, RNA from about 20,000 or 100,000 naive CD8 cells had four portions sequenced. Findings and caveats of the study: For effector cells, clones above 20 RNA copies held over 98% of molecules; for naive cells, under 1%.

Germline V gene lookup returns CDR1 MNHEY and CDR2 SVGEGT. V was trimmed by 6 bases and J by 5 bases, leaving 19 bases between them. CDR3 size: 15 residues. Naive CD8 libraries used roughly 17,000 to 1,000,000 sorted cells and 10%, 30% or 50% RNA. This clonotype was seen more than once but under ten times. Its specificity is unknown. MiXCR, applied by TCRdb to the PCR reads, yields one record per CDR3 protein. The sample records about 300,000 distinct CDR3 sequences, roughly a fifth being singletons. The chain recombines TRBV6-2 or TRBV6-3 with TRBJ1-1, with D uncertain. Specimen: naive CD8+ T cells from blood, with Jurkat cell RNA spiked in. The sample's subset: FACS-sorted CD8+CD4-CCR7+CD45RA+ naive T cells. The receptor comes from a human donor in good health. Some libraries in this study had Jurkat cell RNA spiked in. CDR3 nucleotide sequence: TGTGCCAGCAGCCACGAGGTGACCACTGGTACTGAAGCTTTCTTT. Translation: CASSHEVTTGTEAFF.